The 16 T cell receptor beta chains below all came from one sample that was sequenced in a study of blood T cell repertoires in COVID-19. Using immunoSEQ multiplex PCR, the repertoire was profiled, and TCRdb retains in-frame clones only, with some absent. The table shows some 74,000 clones, with about 83% occurring only once. Sequences were obtained from peripheral blood. These receptor sequences come from an elderly man with acute or convalescent COVID-19.

J is TRBJ2-2 and V is TRBV11-3, with 10 bases lining up with TRBD1. V shed 5 bases and J 4 bases; nucleotides not matched to a gene: 7. This CDR3 spans 16 amino acids. Germline CDR1 is SGHNT and CDR2 is YENEEA. The CDR3 region is CASSRGQGESTGELFF. The CDR3 DNA is TGTGCCAGCAGCCGCGGACAGGGGGAGAGCACCGGGGAGCTGTTTTTT.

The DNA of the CDR3 is TGTGCCAGCAGTTCACCTGGGACATTCGGCTACACCTTC. This codes for CASSSPGTFGYTF. This chain joins TRBV28 and TRBJ1-2, with a possible D match to TRBD1 (6 bases). The CDR3 is 13 residues long. Looked up from germline, CDR1 is MDHEN and CDR2 is SYDVKM. The V and J ends lost 4 bases and 8 bases respectively, with 14 bases between them.

This sequence joins TRBV28 and TRBJ1-5; D not certain. The CDR3 spans 9 residues. The V end was cut by 8 bases, the J end by 9 bases, with 5 bases between. Germline V lookup: CDR1 MDHEN, CDR2 SYDVKM. CDR3 bases: TGTGCCAGCTATATGCCCCAGCATTTT. The encoded protein is CASYMPQHF.

This chain links TRBV18 with TRBJ1-2, with unresolved D. The V and J ends lost 2 bases and 6 bases respectively, with 10 bases between them. The CDR3 runs to 13 residues. CDR1 KGHSH and CDR2 LQKENI come from the germline V gene. CDR3 loop: CASSPSRADGYTF. The CDR3 bases are TGTGCCAGCTCACCAAGCCGCGCCGATGGCTACACCTTC.

The chain combines TRBV3-1 (or the pseudogene TRBV3-2) with TRBJ1-2; weak D call: TRBD1 (6 bases). Trimming stripped 3 bases from V and 7 bases from J, with 18 bases between. This CDR3 spans 15 amino acids. The germline CDR1 and CDR2 sequences are LGHDT and YNNKEL (reference sequence). The CDR3 sequence: CASSQDSDRSGGYTF. DNA of the CDR3: TGTGCCAGCAGCCAGGATTCCGACAGGAGCGGTGGCTACACCTTC.

The J gene is TRBJ1-5, the V gene TRBV19; D might be TRBD1 (6 bases). CDR3 length equals 16 residues. With 10 bases removed from V and 7 bases from J, the gap between germline ends came to 26 bases. Germline V gene data show CDR1 as LNHDA and CDR2 as SQIVND (reference sequence). The CDR3 loop reads CATSDRYSPQGQPQHF. CDR3 bases: TGTGCCACCTCGGACAGATACTCCCCCCAGGGCCAGCCCCAGCATTTT.

This clone was seen a few times. The chain recombines TRBV30 with TRBJ1-6, with D perhaps TRBD1 (6 bases). Per germline, CDR1 GTSNPN and CDR2 SVGIG (reference sequence). The CDR3 is 14 residues long. Deletions cut 1 base from V and 8 bases from J, with 12 bases between. As DNA, the CDR3 is TGTGCCTGGAGTGACAGGGTTGAAGATTCACCCCTCCACTTT. The encoded protein is CAWSDRVEDSPLHF.

The genes are TRBV24-1 and TRBJ2-1; TRBD2 aligns across 11 bases. The CDR3 loop spans 15 amino acids. V shed 9 bases and J 1 base; nucleotides not matched to a gene: 4. Germline V lookup: CDR1 KGHDR, CDR2 SFDVKD. DNA of the CDR3: TGTGCCACCGGGGGACTAGCGGCATCCTACAATGAGCAGTTCTTC. It encodes CATGGLAASYNEQFF.

This clone was picked up one time. The rearrangement joins TRBV10-3 to TRBJ2-7, with 7 bases fitting TRBD2. J gave up 2 bases and V 1 base, and 8 bases lay outside the gene matches. This CDR3 is built from 16 residues. From germline, CDR1 is ENHRY and CDR2 SYGVKD. CDR3 DNA: TGTGCCATCAGTGAGTTGGCGGGGGAGGGCCCCTACGAGCAGTACTTC. The encoded protein is CAISELAGEGPYEQYF.

The chain carries TRBV5-5 and TRBJ1-5; 10 positions match TRBD1. J was trimmed by 6 bases and V by 4 bases; bases with no gene match: 7. CDR3 length equals 15 residues. Germline V lookup: CDR1 SGHKS, CDR2 YYEKEE (reference sequence). The CDR3 nucleotides are TGTGCCAGCAGCGGAGGGACAGGGGTTGGTCAGCCCCAGCATTTT. As protein: CASSGGTGVGQPQHF.

The chain is built from TRBV5-1 and TRBJ2-4, with D perhaps TRBD1 (6 bases). Germline V gives CDR1 SGHRS, CDR2 YFSETQ. The CDR3 consists of 13 residues. Trimming stripped 2 bases from V and 5 bases from J, with 8 bases between. The CDR3 sequence is CASSLQGQNIQYF. In DNA, the CDR3 is TGCGCCAGCAGCTTACAGGGTCAAAACATTCAGTACTTC.

V gene TRBV5-1 combines with J gene TRBJ2-1, with 12 bases matching TRBD2. CDR3 length: 16 amino acids. The germline gives CDR1 SGHRS, CDR2 YFSETQ. V lost 4 bases to trimming and J lost 9 bases; unmatched junction nucleotides: 11. The CDR3 DNA is TGCGCCAGCAGCCCAATTACTAGCGGGGGGAGTGGTGAGCAGTTCTTC. It encodes CASSPITSGGSGEQFF.

The chain couples TRBV3-1 (or the pseudogene TRBV3-2) to TRBJ1-1; 8 bases are shared with TRBD1. The CDR3 loop spans 13 amino acids. CDR1 is LGHDT and CDR2 is YNNKEL in the germline V gene (reference sequence). With 1 base clipped from V and 8 bases from J, the junction kept 3 bases outside the gene matches. CDR3 amino acids: CASSQGTGREAFF. The CDR3 bases are TGTGCCAGCAGCCAAGGGACAGGGCGGGAAGCTTTCTTT.

This rearrangement joins TRBV7-2 to TRBJ2-1, with TRBD1 matching over 7 bases. Germline CDR1 SGHTA, CDR2 FQGNSA. V trimming: 0 bases; J trimming: 4 bases; junction bases outside the gene matches: 3. This CDR3 is 15 amino acids long. The CDR3, as DNA: TGTGCCAGCAGCTTAGCGACAGGGAAATACAATGAGCAGTTCTTC. Translating it yields CASSLATGKYNEQFF.

The genes are TRBV5-1 and TRBJ2-2, with 11 bases lining up with TRBD2. After removal of 2 bases from V and 5 bases from J, the junction contained 5 bases not matched to a gene. CDR1 and CDR2 from the germline V gene are SGHRS and YFSETQ. CDR3 size: 16 residues. CDR3: CASSLLAGVGTGELFF. The CDR3 DNA follows: TGCGCCAGCAGCTTACTAGCGGGGGTTGGGACCGGGGAGCTGTTTTTT.

The genes are TRBV6-5 and TRBJ2-2; D unresolved. Trimming removed 2 bases at V and 4 bases at J, with 11 bases between. Germline-derived CDR1 and CDR2 are MNHEY and SVGAGI. This CDR3 has 15 residues. CDR3 in amino acids: CASSYGGTSTGELFF. CDR3 nucleotide sequence: TGTGCCAGCAGTTACGGCGGAACCTCCACCGGGGAGCTGTTTTTT.